Listed here are 7 T cell receptor beta chains from one sample, sequenced in a study of response to subunit inactivated influenza vaccine. TCRdb reprocessed the RT-PCR reads with MiXCR, giving one entry per CDR3 protein. This repertoire shows over 150,000 distinct CDR3 sequences, about 10% found once; its top ten account for around 33%. Material: CD8+ T cells sorted from PBMCs, obtained around 25 months after vaccination. These TCRs come from a man in his fifties or sixties who received an inactivated influenza vaccine.

This clonotype was detected only a few times. The rearrangement links TRBV6-1 to TRBJ2-7, with a tentative D call TRBD1 (6 bases). Trimming left V 6 bases short and J 4 bases short, with 13 bases between. Germline values: CDR1 MNHNS, CDR2 SASEGT. The CDR3 consists of 13 residues. The CDR3 coding sequence is TGTGCCAGCAGCCACACGACAGGTTACGAGCAGTACTTC. It is translated as CASSHTTGYEQYF.

This clonotype was found many times. The rearrangement links TRBV20-1 to TRBJ2-1; 9 positions agree with TRBD1. V was pared by 3 bases and J by 6 bases, with 6 bases of the junction left unmatched. Germline lookup yields CDR1 DFQATT and CDR2 SNEGSKA (reference sequence). The CDR3 runs to 14 residues. In nucleotides, the CDR3 is TGCAGTGCTAGGTCCGGGACAGGGTCCAATGAGCAGTTCTTC. Its translation is CSARSGTGSNEQFF.

The chain carries TRBV2 and TRBJ2-3; a possible D gene is TRBD1 (7 bases). The CDR3 is made up of 16 amino acids. Per germline, CDR1 SNHLY and CDR2 FYNNEI. Trimming shortened V by 7 bases and J by 2 bases, and 19 bases separated the two germline ends. The CDR3 DNA follows: TGTGCCAGCACTCTCGGAGGGGGCGGAATCACAGATACGCAGTATTTT. Protein: CASTLGGGGITDTQYF.

This clonotype has ten or more counts. V is TRBV10-3 and J is TRBJ2-1; D is possibly TRBD2 (7 bases). This CDR3 has 14 amino acids. In germline, CDR1 is ENHRY, CDR2 SYGVKD. V was shortened by 6 bases and J by 6 bases, with 15 bases between the two germline ends. CDR3: CAIRGAGEGNEQFF. The CDR3 bases are TGTGCCATCAGGGGTGCAGGGGAGGGCAATGAGCAGTTCTTC.

This clonotype was counted at least ten times. The rearrangement uses TRBV12-3 or TRBV12-4 and TRBJ1-5; D remains ambiguous. With 6 bases removed from V and 1 base from J, the gap between germline ends came to 10 bases. This CDR3 is built from 14 residues. CDR3 in DNA: TGTGCCAGCAGCTGGAGGGCCAGCAATCAGCCCCAGCATTTT. It encodes CASSWRASNQPQHF.

This clonotype turned up a few times. V is TRBV4-3 and J is TRBJ1-2, with D perhaps matching TRBD1 (5 bases). V was pared by 0 bases and J by 8 bases, with 16 bases between. From germline, CDR1 is LGHNA and CDR2 YSLEER. The CDR3 runs 15 residues. The CDR3 nucleotides are TGCGCCAGCAGCCAAGATTGGGGGGAGTTGCAGGGCTACACCTTC. Its translation: CASSQDWGELQGYTF.

This chain uses TRBV5-1 with TRBJ2-2; D is uncertain. Germline CDR1 reads SGHRS; CDR2 reads YFSETQ. This CDR3 spans 13 amino acids. Deletions cut 5 bases from V and 6 bases from J, with 11 bases between. This CDR3 reads CASRVGSPGELFF. As DNA, the CDR3 is TGCGCCAGCAGAGTAGGATCGCCCGGGGAGCTGTTTTTT.